The sequence of this T cell receptor (beta chain) was determined in a study of T cells in Graves' hyperthyroidism and ophthalmopathy (dated by TCRdb to 2018 to 2020). Regarding the study in general: Peripheral blood samples were taken at initial diagnosis, before any treatment was given. For training and testing, the roughly 93 patients in the discovery cohort were randomly divided in a 7:3 ratio. To identify distinguishing TCR V-J signatures, a discovery cohort of around 100 patients was used, comprising some 45 with Graves' ophthalmopathy and some 57 with stable Graves' hyperthyroidism. Prospective prediction of ophthalmopathy was tested in an independent validation cohort of some 19 hyperthyroidism patients and 17 patients who later progressed to ophthalmopathy. According to the paper, TCR Vbeta CDR3 sequencing was carried out on about 140 peripheral blood samples, which came from over 40 ophthalmopathy, around 75 hyperthyroidism and roughly 17 progressor patients. In about six Graves' hyperthyroidism patients, the study also compared T-cell repertoires from thyroid tissue with T-cell repertoires from blood. Once sampling was done, hyperthyroidism patients were given methimazole at a starting dose of 30 mg daily, whereas ophthalmopathy patients were given high-dose intravenous methylprednisolone.

Graves' hyperthyroidism was defined as stable when no progression to ophthalmopathy occurred over 18 months of follow-up. Hyperthyroidism patients were newly diagnosed, with disease duration under 2 months, and aged 18 to 65 years. Any patient with an uncontrolled infection, another autoimmune disease, pregnancy or lactation was excluded. Diagnoses relied on clinical symptoms, serum thyroxine and TRAb, thyroid ultrasound and orbital computed tomography. PBMCs were isolated from about 9 ml of fresh peripheral blood by Ficoll-Paque density gradient centrifugation. Trizol reagent was used to extract total RNA, and RNA quality was then checked on an Agilent 2100 Bioanalyzer. Details on this clonotype: The antigen it binds to is not known. The record has no base qualities; no much larger clone is one base away.

Amplification of TCR beta CDR3 regions was carried out from RNA transcripts. The TCR CDR3 was subjected to a first round of RT-PCR using the HTBI primer set and the Qiagen OneStep RT-PCR kit. A second multiplex PCR round built the libraries, followed by size selection and purification. Paired-end sequencing of the libraries was performed with 100 bp reads on an Illumina HiSeq2000. From the authors' description of their analysis: SOAPnuke was used to process the raw data, throwing out any read that contained adapters or uncalled bases, had a mean Phred below 15, or lacked an exact constant-primer or identifier match. COPE v1.2.5 was used to merge high-quality paired reads, and clonotypes were defined as unique nucleotide sequences. MiTCR v1.1 was used to align the clonotypes against IMGT TRBV, TRBD and TRBJ reference segments. Analysis was restricted to V-J combinations with a frequency above 0.0001, which covered about 99% of repertoires. The TCS score was defined as F50 (clonal expansion) divided by E x V (chaos), with BLOSUM62-based TCRdist calculated between CDR3 peptides within each V-J. Welch's t-statistics and random forest reduced several hundred V-J features to 10 to 15, which were used in a naive Bayes classifier (R e1071). Using fastp at Q25 and MiXCR, TCRdb reprocessed the public reads and kept productive beta chains. CDR3 protein duplicates are merged, each entry listing the most common genes and DNA. For this entry, the V and J calls and clone size follow TCRdb and not the study's own pipeline. For this sample there are fewer than 800,000 distinct CDR3 sequences; roughly 17% appear just once. Around 8% of the sample rests with the top ten.

The paper's findings and limits, for the study overall: A 13 V-J signature model separated ophthalmopathy from stable hyperthyroidism, with around 90% sensitivity and roughly 81% specificity in cross-validation and 80%/75% in testing. Sample size was not statistically predetermined, and investigators were not blinded to group allocation. In validation, progression to ophthalmopathy was predicted by the model with more than 65% sensitivity and 72.22% specificity, a median of approximately 6.5 months before onset. Blood samples also contained most of the expanded thyroid clonotypes (frequency above 0.001), which suggests that blood repertoires may reflect thyroid immune responses.

The origin of this receptor is a man between 18 and 35 years old with Graves' hyperthyroidism. The sequenced material came from blood.

CDR3 reads: CSASAYTNYGYTF. The DNA sequence is given as TGCAGTGCTAGCGCTTATACTAACTATGGCTACACCTTC. The chain couples TRBV20-1 to TRBJ1-2; a confident D gene designation cannot be given. V lost 3 bases and J lost 0 bases; the stretch between them is 8 bases long. Taken from the germline V gene (reference sequence), the CDR1 and CDR2 loops are DFQATT and SNEGSKA. The CDR3 holds 13 amino acids from the cysteine to the phenylalanine. The retained sequence is limited to the CDR3, 39 bases, with the frame set at the first base.